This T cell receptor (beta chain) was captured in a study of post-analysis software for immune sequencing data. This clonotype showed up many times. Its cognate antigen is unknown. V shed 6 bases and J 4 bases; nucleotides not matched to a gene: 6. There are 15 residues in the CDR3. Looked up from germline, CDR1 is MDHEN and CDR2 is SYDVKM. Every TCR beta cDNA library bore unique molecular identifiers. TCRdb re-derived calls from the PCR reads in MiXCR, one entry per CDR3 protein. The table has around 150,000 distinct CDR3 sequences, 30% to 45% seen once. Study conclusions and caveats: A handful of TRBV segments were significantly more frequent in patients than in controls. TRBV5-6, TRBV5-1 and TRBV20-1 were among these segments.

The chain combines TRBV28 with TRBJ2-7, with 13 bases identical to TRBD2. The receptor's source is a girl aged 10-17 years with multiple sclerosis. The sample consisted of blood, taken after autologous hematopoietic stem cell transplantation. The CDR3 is CASSPRLAGGYEQYF. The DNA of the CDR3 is TGTGCCAGCAGCCCAAGACTAGCGGGAGGATACGAGCAGTACTTC.